The rows below give T cell receptor beta chains drawn from one sample of a study of tumor-infiltrating lymphocytes in primary liver carcinoma. TCRdb re-called the multiplex PCR reads through MiXCR, storing one row per CDR3 protein. The table lists roughly 120,000 distinct CDR3 sequences, 55% to 65% of them singletons. The sequencing input was liver tumor tissue from sampling region 1. These receptors originate from a woman aged 60-75 years with primary liver carcinoma and hepatitis B virus infection. Both conserved end residues are part of each CDR3. The D gene is left open where the match is weak. Expanded clones are given a class, and other clones once, few, many or no size at all.

v_gene: TRBV6-6
abundance: NA
j_gene: TRBJ2-1
d_gene: NA
CDR3aa: CAINKGSSYNEQFF
CDR3nt: TGTGCCATCAACAAGGGGAGCTCCTACAATGAGCAGTTCTTC

v_gene: TRBV4-1
abundance: many
j_gene: TRBJ1-2
d_gene: NA
CDR3aa: CASSQVSQNYGYTF
CDR3nt: TGCGCCAGCAGCCAGGTGTCACAGAACTATGGCTACACCTTC

v_gene: TRBV11-2
abundance: NA
j_gene: TRBJ2-7
d_gene: NA
CDR3aa: CAGSLVARGGGEQYF
CDR3nt: TGCGCCGGCAGCTTAGTAGCCAGGGGAGGTGGCGAGCAGTACTTC

v_gene: TRBV4-1
abundance: many
j_gene: TRBJ2-1
d_gene: NA
CDR3aa: CASSQVGVGNGNEQFF
CDR3nt: TGCGCCAGCAGCCAAGTCGGGGTCGGGAACGGTAATGAGCAGTTCTTC

v_gene: TRBV28
abundance: NA
j_gene: TRBJ1-1
d_gene: NA
CDR3aa: CASKIQGKGTEAFF
CDR3nt: TGTGCCAGCAAGATACAAGGGAAGGGCACTGAAGCTTTCTTT

v_gene: TRBV5-1
abundance: NA
j_gene: TRBJ1-3
d_gene: NA
CDR3aa: CASNLGTVGPGNTIYF
CDR3nt: TGCGCCAGCAACTTGGGAACAGTGGGCCCTGGAAACACCATATATTTT

v_gene: TRBV29-1
abundance: NA
j_gene: TRBJ2-7
d_gene: TRBD1
CDR3aa: CSVVGQGLSEQYF
CDR3nt: TGCAGTGTCGTGGGACAGGGACTTAGCGAGCAGTACTTC

v_gene: TRBV6-1
abundance: NA
j_gene: TRBJ2-5
d_gene: NA
CDR3aa: CASCESAGDQETQYF
CDR3nt: TGTGCCAGCTGCGAATCGGCAGGGGATCAAGAGACCCAGTACTTC

v_gene: TRBV12-3/TRBV12-4
abundance: NA
j_gene: TRBJ2-1
d_gene: TRBD2
CDR3aa: CGSRPPLAGINEQFF
CDR3nt: TGTGGCAGCAGGCCACCCCTAGCGGGGATCAATGAGCAGTTCTTC

v_gene: TRBV27
abundance: NA
j_gene: TRBJ1-1
d_gene: NA
CDR3aa: CASSDDRRNTEAFF
CDR3nt: TGTGCCAGCAGCGACGACAGGCGGAACACTGAAGCTTTCTTT

v_gene: TRBV11-2
abundance: NA
j_gene: TRBJ1-1
d_gene: TRBD1
CDR3aa: CASGLGGGMNTEAFF
CDR3nt: TGTGCCAGCGGCTTAGGGGGCGGAATGAACACTGAAGCTTTCTTT

v_gene: TRBV18
abundance: NA
j_gene: TRBJ1-2
d_gene: NA
CDR3aa: CASSRGTGFANYGYTF
CDR3nt: TGTGCCAGCTCGCGAGGTACGGGGTTTGCTAACTATGGCTACACCTTC

v_gene: TRBV29-1
abundance: NA
j_gene: TRBJ2-3
d_gene: NA
CDR3aa: CGVEGGRGTDTQYF
CDR3nt: TGCGGCGTGGAGGGTGGGAGAGGCACAGATACGCAGTATTTT

v_gene: TRBV6-5
abundance: NA
j_gene: TRBJ1-5
d_gene: TRBD1
CDR3aa: CASGKTGRNQPQHF
CDR3nt: TGTGCGAGCGGAAAGACAGGGAGGAATCAGCCCCAGCATTTT

v_gene: TRBV12-3/TRBV12-4
abundance: NA
j_gene: TRBJ2-7
d_gene: NA
CDR3aa: CASSLNIGSYEQYF
CDR3nt: TGTGCCAGCAGTTTAAACATAGGGTCCTACGAGCAGTACTTC

v_gene: TRBV12-3/TRBV12-4
abundance: NA
j_gene: TRBJ2-1
d_gene: NA
CDR3aa: CASSPPGRHEQFF
CDR3nt: TGTGCCAGCAGCCCCCCTGGACGCCATGAGCAGTTCTTC

v_gene: TRBV11-2
abundance: NA
j_gene: TRBJ2-4
d_gene: TRBD2
CDR3aa: CASSLGGGRAENIQYF
CDR3nt: TGTGCCAGCAGCTTAGGGGGCGGGAGGGCCGAGAACATTCAGTACTTC

v_gene: TRBV29-1
abundance: NA
j_gene: TRBJ1-2
d_gene: NA
CDR3aa: CSVVFFSRNYGYTF
CDR3nt: TGCAGCGTTGTTTTCTTCAGCAGGAACTATGGCTACACCTTC

v_gene: TRBV4-2
abundance: many
j_gene: TRBJ1-4
d_gene: TRBD1
CDR3aa: CASSQSAYGTANEKLFF
CDR3nt: TGTGCCAGCAGCCAATCCGCTTACGGGACAGCTAATGAAAAACTGTTTTTT

v_gene: TRBV11-2
abundance: NA
j_gene: TRBJ2-3
d_gene: TRBD2
CDR3aa: CASSSREGGADTRYF
CDR3nt: TGTGCCAGCAGCTCGCGGGAGGGGGGCGCAGATACGCGGTATTTT

v_gene: TRBV12-3/TRBV12-4
abundance: NA
j_gene: TRBJ2-1
d_gene: NA
CDR3aa: CASSPRHNNEQFF
CDR3nt: TGTGCCAGCAGTCCTCGACATAACAATGAACAGTTCTTC

v_gene: TRBV7-9
abundance: NA
j_gene: TRBJ2-3
d_gene: TRBD2
CDR3aa: CASIVTSGPTSTDTQYF
CDR3nt: TGTGCCAGCATCGTAACTAGCGGTCCCACTAGCACAGATACGCAGTATTTT

v_gene: TRBV5-6
abundance: NA
j_gene: TRBJ2-1
d_gene: NA
CDR3aa: CANRLGLHRGDEQFF
CDR3nt: TGTGCCAACAGGTTGGGGCTACACCGTGGGGATGAGCAGTTCTTC

v_gene: TRBV5-1
abundance: NA
j_gene: TRBJ2-3
d_gene: TRBD2
CDR3aa: CASSLGTSGITGTQYF
CDR3nt: TGCGCCAGCAGCTTGGGTACTAGCGGCATCACAGGTACACAGTATTTT

v_gene: TRBV24-1
abundance: NA
j_gene: TRBJ2-1
d_gene: NA
CDR3aa: CATSDRDSTEQLF
CDR3nt: TGTGCCACCAGTGATCGGGACTCCACCGAGCAGCTCTTC

v_gene: TRBV11-2
abundance: many
j_gene: TRBJ1-6
d_gene: NA
CDR3aa: CASKRQVSYNSPLHF
CDR3nt: TGTGCCAGCAAACGACAGGTCTCCTATAATTCACCCCTCCACTTT

v_gene: TRBV6-5
abundance: many
j_gene: TRBJ2-7
d_gene: TRBD1
CDR3aa: CASSYRDSYEQYF
CDR3nt: TGTGCCAGCAGTTACCGGGACAGCTACGAGCAGTACTTC